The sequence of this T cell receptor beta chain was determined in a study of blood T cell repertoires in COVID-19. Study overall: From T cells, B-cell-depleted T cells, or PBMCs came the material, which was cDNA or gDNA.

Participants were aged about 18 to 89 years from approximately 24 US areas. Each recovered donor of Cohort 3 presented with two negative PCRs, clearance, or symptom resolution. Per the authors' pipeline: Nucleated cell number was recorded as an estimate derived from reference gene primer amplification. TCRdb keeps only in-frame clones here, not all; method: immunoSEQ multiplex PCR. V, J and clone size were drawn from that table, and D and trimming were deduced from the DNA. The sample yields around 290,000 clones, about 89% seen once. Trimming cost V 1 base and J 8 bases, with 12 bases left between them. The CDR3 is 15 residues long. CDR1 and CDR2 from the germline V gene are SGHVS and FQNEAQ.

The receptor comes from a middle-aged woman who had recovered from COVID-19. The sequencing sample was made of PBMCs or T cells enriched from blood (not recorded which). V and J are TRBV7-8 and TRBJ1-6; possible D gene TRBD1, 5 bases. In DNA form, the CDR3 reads TGTGCCAGCAGCTTAGTGTCCGTCAGGGATTCACCCCTCCACTTT. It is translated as CASSLVSVRDSPLHF.